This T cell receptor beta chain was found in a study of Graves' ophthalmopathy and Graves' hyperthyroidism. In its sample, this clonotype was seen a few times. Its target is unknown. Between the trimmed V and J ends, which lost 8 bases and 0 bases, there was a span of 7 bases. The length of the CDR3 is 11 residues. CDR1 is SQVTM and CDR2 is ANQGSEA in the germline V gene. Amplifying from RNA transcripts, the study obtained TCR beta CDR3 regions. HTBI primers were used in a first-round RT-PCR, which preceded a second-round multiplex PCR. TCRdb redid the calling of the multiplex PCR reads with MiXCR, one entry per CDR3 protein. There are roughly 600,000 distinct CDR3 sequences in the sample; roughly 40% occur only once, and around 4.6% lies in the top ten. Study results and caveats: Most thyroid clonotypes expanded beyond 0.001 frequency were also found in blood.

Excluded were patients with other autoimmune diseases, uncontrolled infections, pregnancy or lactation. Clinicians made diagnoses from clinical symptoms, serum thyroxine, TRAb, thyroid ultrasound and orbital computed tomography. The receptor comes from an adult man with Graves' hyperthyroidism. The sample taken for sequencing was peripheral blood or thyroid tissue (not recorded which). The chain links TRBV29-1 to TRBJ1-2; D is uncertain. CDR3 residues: CSRGTNYGYTF. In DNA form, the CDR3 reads TGCAGCCGAGGGACTAACTATGGCTACACCTTC.